This T cell receptor (beta chain) came from a study of control samples from healthy donors and cancer patients (dated by TCRdb to about 2020). Receptors were amplified or captured by the immunoSEQ multiplex PCR assay. TCRdb obtained this table from immuneACCESS and retained in-frame rearrangements with V and J assigned. These tables miss some clones; where compared with another copy, unresolved V genes account for less than half of the shortfall, and the remainder is unexplained. Present in this sample are 110,000 to 150,000 clones, about 95% of which were seen just once. 13% to 15% of the sample goes to the ten largest clones. A note on this clone: The antigen it recognizes is unknown. The record has no base qualities; no much larger clone is one base away.

Reading from cysteine to phenylalanine, the CDR3 counts 12 amino acids. Solely the CDR3 DNA is kept, with 36 bases framed from the first base. Trimming takes 4 bases from V and 8 bases from J, and the germline ends sit 10 bases apart. CDR1 and CDR2, looked up from the germline V gene, are SGHRS and YFSETQ. This clonotype was obtained from a man aged 60 to 75 with colorectal cancer. The rearranged segments are TRBV5-1 and TRBJ2-1; no confident D gene assignment can be made. Sequenced material: PBMCs. The CDR3 region: CASSPRVHEQFF. The sequenced DNA: TGCGCCAGCAGCCCTAGGGTGCATGAGCAGTTCTTC.